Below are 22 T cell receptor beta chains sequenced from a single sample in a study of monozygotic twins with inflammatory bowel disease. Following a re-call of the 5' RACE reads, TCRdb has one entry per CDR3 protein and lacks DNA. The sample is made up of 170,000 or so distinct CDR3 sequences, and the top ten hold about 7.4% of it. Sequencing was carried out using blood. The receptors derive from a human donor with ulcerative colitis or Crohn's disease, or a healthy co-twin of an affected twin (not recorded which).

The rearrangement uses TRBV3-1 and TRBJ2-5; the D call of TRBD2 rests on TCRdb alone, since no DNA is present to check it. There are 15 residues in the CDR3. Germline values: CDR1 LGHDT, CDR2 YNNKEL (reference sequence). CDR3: CASSWGTFSQETQYF.

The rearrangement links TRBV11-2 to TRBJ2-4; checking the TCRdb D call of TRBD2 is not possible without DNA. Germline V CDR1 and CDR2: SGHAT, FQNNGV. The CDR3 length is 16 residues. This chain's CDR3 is CASSKTLGGSKNIQYF.

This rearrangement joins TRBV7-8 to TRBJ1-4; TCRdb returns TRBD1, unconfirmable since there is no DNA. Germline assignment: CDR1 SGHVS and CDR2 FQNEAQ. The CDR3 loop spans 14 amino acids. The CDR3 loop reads CASSRQGLNEKLFF.

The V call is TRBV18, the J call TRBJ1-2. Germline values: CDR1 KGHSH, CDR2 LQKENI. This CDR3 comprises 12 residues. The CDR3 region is CASSPGNYGYTF. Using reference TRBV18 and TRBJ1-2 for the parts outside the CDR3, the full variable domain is NAGVMQNPRHLVRRRGQEARLRCSPMKGHSHVYWYRQLPEEGLKFMVYLQKENIIDESGMPKERFSAEFPKEGPSILRIQQVVRGDSAAYFCASSPGNYGYTFGSGTRLTVV.

CDR3 sequence reads: CASSLGGGVHEQYF. The chain has TRBV5-1 and TRBJ2-7; the D call from TCRdb, TRBD1, cannot be confirmed without DNA. The V gene's germline CDR1 is SGHRS and CDR2 YFSETQ. CDR3 length equals 14 residues.

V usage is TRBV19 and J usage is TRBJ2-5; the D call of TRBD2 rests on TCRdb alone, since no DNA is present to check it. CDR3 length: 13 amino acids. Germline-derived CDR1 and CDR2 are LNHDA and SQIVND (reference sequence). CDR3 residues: CASSSGSVRAQYF. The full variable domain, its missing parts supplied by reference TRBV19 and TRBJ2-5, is DGGITQSPKYLFRKEGQNVTLSCEQNLNHDAMYWYRQDPGQGLRLIYYSQIVNDFQKGDIAEGYSVSREKKESFPLTVTSAQKNPTAFYLCASSSGSVRAQYFGPGTRLLVL.

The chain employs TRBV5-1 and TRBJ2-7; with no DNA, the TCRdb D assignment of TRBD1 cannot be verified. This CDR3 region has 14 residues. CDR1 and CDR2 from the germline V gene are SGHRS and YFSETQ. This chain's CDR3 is CASSHQGSSYEQYF.

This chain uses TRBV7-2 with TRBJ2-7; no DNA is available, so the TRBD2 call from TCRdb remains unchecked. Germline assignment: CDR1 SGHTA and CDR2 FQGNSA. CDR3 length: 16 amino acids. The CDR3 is CASSSPETSGSYEQYF.

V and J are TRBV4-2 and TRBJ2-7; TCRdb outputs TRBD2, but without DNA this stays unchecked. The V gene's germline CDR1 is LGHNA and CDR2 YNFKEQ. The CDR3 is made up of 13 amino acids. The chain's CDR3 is CASSHTSDHEQYF.

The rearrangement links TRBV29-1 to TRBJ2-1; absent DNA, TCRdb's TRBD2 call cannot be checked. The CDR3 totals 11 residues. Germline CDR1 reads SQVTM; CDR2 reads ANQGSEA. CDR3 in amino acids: CSVWTSGIKFF.

The CDR3 spells CASSLLGLAADTQYF. The gene calls are TRBV12-3 or TRBV12-4 and TRBJ2-3; TCRdb's assignment of TRBD2 cannot be checked, as there is no DNA. The CDR3 contains 15 residues.

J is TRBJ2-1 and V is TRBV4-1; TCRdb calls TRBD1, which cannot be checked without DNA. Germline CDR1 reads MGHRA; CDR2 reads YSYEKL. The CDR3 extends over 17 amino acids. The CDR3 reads CASSQNLLTGIHNEQFF.

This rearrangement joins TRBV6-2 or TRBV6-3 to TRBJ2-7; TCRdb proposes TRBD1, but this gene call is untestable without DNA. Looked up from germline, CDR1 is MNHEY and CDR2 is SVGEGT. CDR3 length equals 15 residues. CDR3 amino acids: CASRETTGRSYEQYF.

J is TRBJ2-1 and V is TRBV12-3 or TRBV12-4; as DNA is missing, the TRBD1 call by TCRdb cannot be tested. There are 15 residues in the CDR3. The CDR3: CASSIRQGAHNEQFF.

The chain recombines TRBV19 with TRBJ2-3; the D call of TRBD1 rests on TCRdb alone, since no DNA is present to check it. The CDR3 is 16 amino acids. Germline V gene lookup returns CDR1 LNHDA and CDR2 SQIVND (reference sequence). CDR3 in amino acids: CASSPGRTGSPDTQYF.

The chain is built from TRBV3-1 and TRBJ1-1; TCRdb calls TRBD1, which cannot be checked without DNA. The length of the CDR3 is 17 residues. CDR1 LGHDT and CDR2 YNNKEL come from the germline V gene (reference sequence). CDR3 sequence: CASSQAPPARDNTEAFF.

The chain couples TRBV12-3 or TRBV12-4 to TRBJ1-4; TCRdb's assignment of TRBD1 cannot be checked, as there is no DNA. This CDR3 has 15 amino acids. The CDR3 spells CASSLGAPGYEKLFF.

The CDR3: CASSEGSLYEQYF. The chain uses TRBV2 and TRBJ2-7. From germline, CDR1 is SNHLY and CDR2 FYNNEI. The CDR3 contains 13 residues. Filled out from reference TRBV2 and TRBJ2-7, the complete variable domain reads EPEVTQTPSHQVTQMGQEVILRCVPISNHLYFYWYRQILGQKVEFLVSFYNNEISEKSEIFDDQFSVERPDGSNFTLKIRSTKLEDSAMYFCASSEGSLYEQYFGPGTRLTVT.

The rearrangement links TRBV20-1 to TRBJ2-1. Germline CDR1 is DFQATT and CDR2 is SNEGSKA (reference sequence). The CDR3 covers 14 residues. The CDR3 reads CSARGGTTNNEQFF.

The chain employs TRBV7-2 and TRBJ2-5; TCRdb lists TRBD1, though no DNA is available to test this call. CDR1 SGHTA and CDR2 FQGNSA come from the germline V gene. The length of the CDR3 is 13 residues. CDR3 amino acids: CASSLVGRETQYF.

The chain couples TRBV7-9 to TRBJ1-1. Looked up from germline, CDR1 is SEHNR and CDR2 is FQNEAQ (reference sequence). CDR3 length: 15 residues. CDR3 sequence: CASSFGPAWESEAFF.

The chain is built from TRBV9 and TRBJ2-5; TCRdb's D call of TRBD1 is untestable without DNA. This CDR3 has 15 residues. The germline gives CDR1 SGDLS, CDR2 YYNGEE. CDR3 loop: CASSVGGALGETQYF. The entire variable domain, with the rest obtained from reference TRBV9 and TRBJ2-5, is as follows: DSGVTQTPKHLITATGQRVTLRCSPRSGDLSVYWYQQSLDQGLQFLIQYYNGEERAKGNILERFSAQQFPDLHSELNLSSLELGDSALYFCASSVGGALGETQYFGPGTRLLVL.